The present TCR beta chain was sequenced within a study of blood T cells in healthy people across ages (dated by TCRdb to the mid-2010s). Broadly, across the study: In model experiments, template switching captured roughly one uniquely barcoded TCR beta cDNA molecule for every two T cells. For two donors (one aged 18 to 30 and one aged 80 or older), the study analyzed two additional independent replicas of 1 million unique cDNA reads from the same blood draw. To track age-related changes in TCR beta repertoire diversity, the study relied on deep sequencing normalized with unique cDNA molecular identifiers. To avoid experimental bias, donors of different ages were distributed randomly across sequencing lanes. The donors were divided into four age groups: young (average roughly 17 years), middle-aged (approximately 39), aged (approximately 64) and long-lived (about 79).

Receptors were amplified or captured by 5' RACE. The run used an Illumina HiSeq 2500. The second PCR ran for roughly 6 to 11 cycles and used a J-beta primer mix along with a sample-barcoded 5' primer. A template-switch 5' adaptor carrying 12 random nucleotides introduced a unique molecular identifier onto each TCR beta cDNA molecule. Each sample yielded at least 3 million CDR3-containing paired-end reads. First-strand cDNA was synthesized from all RNA with the Mint cDNA synthesis kit, primed by a TRBC-specific oligonucleotide. Following uracil-DNA glycosylase treatment, all cDNA underwent a first 18-cycle PCR with the universal primers M1SS and BC2_uni_R. The original pipeline was this. Normalization of each sample was performed by random selection of 1 million high-quality reads, each carrying a distinct molecular identifier. Instead of being binned into consensus sequences, reads that shared molecular identifiers were thrown out. MiTCR, run with a Q25 quality threshold and the strictest error-elimination algorithm, handled CDR3 identification, clonotype clustering and error correction. Lower-bound total TCR beta diversity was estimated with a nonparametric unseen species model using Euler transformation. TCRdb itself trimmed the public reads at Q25 with fastp, ran MiXCR and retained productive beta chains. Every CDR3 protein is listed once, alongside the most common genes and DNA of its rows. These V and J calls rely on TCRdb rather than the paper's analysis. The table for this sample lists about 970,000 distinct CDR3 sequences; 45% to 60% of them were counted only once. The ten most abundant clones make up 20% to 25% of the sample.

Results and caveats for the whole study, not just this receptor: Observed TCR beta diversity per million T cells fell roughly linearly with age, and a significant reduction was already apparent by age around 40. The CMV infection status of donors was not known, potentially confounding age-related changes in expanded clonotypes. Bulk unsorted PBMC profiling prevented conclusive comparison of naive and antigen-experienced compartments. Compared with the aged group, the long-lived group had more naive CD4+ T cells, fewer expanded clones and increased TCR diversity, a pattern suggesting age selection. Estimates of total diversity based on one million sequenced T cells were regarded as lower bounds and as underestimates. There was a strong correlation between observed TCR beta diversity and the percentage of naive T cells measured by flow cytometry.

Systemically healthy Caucasian individuals from Russia, over 30 in total and aged roughly 6 to 90 years, were included as donors. Approximately 10 milliliters of peripheral blood were collected from each donor into EDTA-treated Vacutainer tubes. Ficoll-Paque density-gradient centrifugation was used to isolate PBMCs, with at least 7 million per sample. Total RNA was extracted from PBMCs with Trizol reagent, with at least 5.5 micrograms obtained per sample. For every donor, flow cytometry on a PBMC aliquot measured the percentage of naive CD45RAhigh/CD27high T cells. Details on this clonotype: What antigen it recognizes has not been identified. One end of the junction varies from germline; a read error may be responsible.

The germline V gene encodes CDR1 KGHDR and CDR2 SFDVKD. The CDR3 has 17 amino acids, counting the end cysteine and phenylalanine. The retained sequence is limited to the CDR3, 51 bases, with the frame set at the first base. The chain employs TRBV24-1 and TRBJ1-1, with 7 junctional bases fitting TRBD1. The specimen sequenced was blood. The receptor's source is a woman aged 55-70 years in good health. The CDR3 reads as follows: CATVAGTADFLNTEAFF. At the DNA level, the sequence is TGCGCCACCGTTGCCGGGACAGCGGATTTTCTGAACACTGAAGCTTTCTTT.